One sample yielded the 17 T cell receptor beta chains listed below, sequenced in a study of blood T cell repertoires in COVID-19. Sequencing used immunoSEQ multiplex PCR; TCRdb keeps in-frame clones, though not all of them. The data contain about 170,000 clones, approximately 87% of them singletons. The specimen was peripheral blood. The origin of the receptors is a man between 18 and 35 years old with active or convalescent COVID-19.

The V and J genes are TRBV5-4 and TRBJ2-5; D remains ambiguous. The germline V and J ends were trimmed by 4 bases and 0 bases, with 4 bases remaining between them. In germline, CDR1 is SGHNT, CDR2 YYREEE (reference sequence). This CDR3 has 12 amino acids. CDR3 sequence reads: CASSADQETQYF. In nucleotides, the CDR3 is TGTGCCAGCAGCGCGGACCAAGAGACCCAGTACTTC.

The chain uses TRBV3-1 (or the pseudogene TRBV3-2) and TRBJ2-7; 16 bases are shared with TRBD2. The CDR3 contains 17 residues. With 3 bases clipped from V and 2 bases from J, the junction kept 4 bases outside the gene matches. Germline CDR1 reads LGHDT; CDR2 reads YNNKEL (reference sequence). CDR3 DNA sequence: TGTGCCAGCAGCCAGGGACTAGCGGGAGGGCCGGCCTACGAGCAGTACTTC. This gives the protein CASSQGLAGGPAYEQYF.

This chain uses TRBV16 with TRBJ1-5, with D perhaps matching TRBD1 (6 bases). V was cut by 4 bases and J by 4 bases, with 14 bases left in between. Per germline, CDR1 KGHSY and CDR2 FQNENV. This CDR3 has 15 residues. The CDR3 coding sequence is TGTGCCAGCAGCCGAGAGGTAGGGGGAAATCAGCCCCAGCATTTT. Residues: CASSREVGGNQPQHF.

This clone showed up just once. The genes are TRBV3-1 (or the pseudogene TRBV3-2) and TRBJ2-3; 11 nucleotides align to TRBD2. With 2 bases clipped from V and 2 bases from J, the junction kept 9 bases outside the gene matches. The CDR3 sequence is 18 residues long. The V gene's germline CDR1 is LGHDT and CDR2 YNNKEL (reference sequence). CDR3: CASSQTAGTSGFTDTQYF. CDR3 DNA sequence: TGTGCCAGCAGCCAAACGGCCGGGACTAGCGGCTTCACAGATACGCAGTATTTT.

This clone was counted a single time. This chain connects TRBV7-2 to TRBJ1-1; possible D gene TRBD1, 5 bases. Trimming cost V 11 bases and J 4 bases, with 17 bases left between them. Germline V gene data show CDR1 as SGHTA and CDR2 as FQGNSA. The CDR3 contains 13 residues. For the CDR3, the DNA is TGTGCCCTCGCGCGGGGGGGACGCACTGAAGCTTTCTTT. Translating it yields CALARGGRTEAFF. The entire variable domain, with the rest obtained from reference TRBV7-2 and TRBJ1-1, is as follows: GAGVSQSPSNKVTEKGKDVELRCDPISGHTALYWYRQSLGQGLEFLIYFQGNSAPDKSGLPSDRFSAERTGGSVSTLTIQRTQQEDSAVYLCALARGGRTEAFFGQGTRLTVV.

This clone was seen only once. J is TRBJ2-1 and V is TRBV27, with 8 nucleotides matching TRBD2. The J segment lost 2 bases and the V segment lost 4 bases, leaving 1 base of the junction unmatched. The germline CDR1 and CDR2 sequences are MNHEY and SMNVEV (reference sequence). The CDR3 totals 14 residues. The CDR3 DNA reads TGTGCCAGCAGTTCGGGACTAGCCTACAATGAGCAGTTCTTC. Residues: CASSSGLAYNEQFF.

In this sample, this clone turned up a few times. The chain uses TRBV11-1 and TRBJ1-3; D not resolved. Trimming took off 3 bases at V and 0 bases at J, with 6 bases between the two ends. The CDR3 consists of 14 residues. Germline values: CDR1 SGHAT, CDR2 FQDESV (reference sequence). CDR3 amino acids: CASSFFGSGNTIYF. In nucleotides, the CDR3 is TGTGCCAGCAGCTTTTTCGGCTCTGGAAACACCATATATTTT.

The rearrangement joins TRBV5-4 to TRBJ2-3, with 8 positions matching TRBD2. CDR3 length: 16 residues. Per the germline V gene, CDR1 is SGHNT and CDR2 is YYREEE (reference sequence). Trimming took 4 bases from V and 0 from J; bases not matched to a gene: 7. The CDR3 DNA is TGTGCCAGCAGCCCTGCGGGGGGCGGGAGCACAGATACGCAGTATTTT. Translating it yields CASSPAGGGSTDTQYF. Variable domain in full (rest from reference TRBV5-4 and TRBJ2-3): ETGVTQSPTHLIKTRGQQVTLRCSSQSGHNTVSWYQQALGQGPQFIFQYYREEENGRGNFPPRFSGLQFPNYSSELNVNALELDDSALYLCASSPAGGGSTDTQYFGPGTRLTVL.

The chain carries TRBV20-1 and TRBJ1-2; D remains unclear. The CDR3 covers 10 residues. In germline, CDR1 is DFQATT, CDR2 SNEGSKA (reference sequence). V was cut by 5 bases and J by 4 bases, with 5 bases left in between. DNA of the CDR3: TGCAGTGCTCACACCTATGGCTACACCTTC. As protein: CSAHTYGYTF.

This sequence joins TRBV7-3 and TRBJ2-2; D is uncertain. Deletions cut 6 bases from V and 2 bases from J, with 13 bases between. Per the germline V gene, CDR1 is SGHTA and CDR2 is FQGTGA. The CDR3 is made up of 15 amino acids. The CDR3 DNA sequence: TGTGCCAGCAGGAGCTTAAGATTCAACACCGGGGAGCTGTTTTTT. This encodes CASRSLRFNTGELFF. Drawing the rest from reference TRBV7-3 and TRBJ2-2, the complete variable domain is GAGVSQTPSNKVTEKGKYVELRCDPISGHTALYWYRQSLGQGPEFLIYFQGTGAADDSGLPNDRFFAVRPEGSVSTLKIQRTERGDSAVYLCASRSLRFNTGELFFGEGSRLTVL.

The chain combines TRBV4-2 with TRBJ2-2; 9 bases map to TRBD2. CDR1 and CDR2 (germline): LGHNA, YNFKEQ. This CDR3 comprises 16 residues. Unmatched junction bases numbered 7, after V lost 0 bases and J lost 8 bases. Here the CDR3 reads CASSQDWREGAGELFF. CDR3 nucleotides: TGTGCCAGCAGCCAAGACTGGCGGGAGGGAGCGGGGGAGCTGTTTTTT.

The chain is built from TRBV3-1 (or the pseudogene TRBV3-2) and TRBJ2-1; 7 bases align to TRBD1. With V trimmed by 4 bases and J by 4 bases, 4 bases remained unmatched. Germline-derived CDR1 and CDR2 are LGHDT and YNNKEL (reference sequence). The length of the CDR3 is 14 residues. CDR3: CASSPLTGYNEQFF. CDR3 DNA sequence: TGTGCCAGCAGCCCTCTGACAGGGTACAATGAGCAGTTCTTC.

The chain employs TRBV18 and TRBJ1-1; 10 bases are a match to TRBD1. CDR1 KGHSH and CDR2 LQKENI come from the germline V gene. The junction had 10 bases not matched to a gene; V was cut back by 4 bases and J by 5 bases. The CDR3 totals 16 residues. This CDR3 reads CASSQYLAGQGTEAFF. Here the CDR3 DNA reads TGTGCCAGCTCACAATATCTTGCGGGACAGGGGACTGAAGCTTTCTTT. The variable domain in full, completed from reference TRBV18 and TRBJ1-1, reads NAGVMQNPRHLVRRRGQEARLRCSPMKGHSHVYWYRQLPEEGLKFMVYLQKENIIDESGMPKERFSAEFPKEGPSILRIQQVVRGDSAAYFCASSQYLAGQGTEAFFGQGTRLTVV.

V is TRBV5-6 and J is TRBJ1-3; D remains ambiguous. The CDR3 sequence is 14 residues long. In germline, CDR1 is SGHDT, CDR2 YYEEEE. V was trimmed by 1 base and J by 0 bases, leaving 5 bases between them. CDR3 in DNA: TGTGCCAGCAGCTTGCCCTCCTCTGGAAACACCATATATTTT. Residues: CASSLPSSGNTIYF. The complete variable domain, with remaining parts taken from reference TRBV5-6 and TRBJ1-3, reads DAGVTQSPTHLIKTRGQQVTLRCSPKSGHDTVSWYQQALGQGPQFIFQYYEEEERQRGNFPDRFSGHQFPNYSSELNVNALLLGDSALYLCASSLPSSGNTIYFGEGSWLTVV.

The gene calls are TRBV3-1 (or the pseudogene TRBV3-2) and TRBJ2-3; 8 bases agree with TRBD2. The V and J ends lost 5 bases and 5 bases, in that order; junction bases with no gene match: 6. The CDR3 is made up of 14 amino acids. Germline CDR1 reads LGHDT; CDR2 reads YNNKEL (reference sequence). As DNA, the CDR3 is TGTGCCAGCAGCACTACCCGGGGGGGAGATACGCAGTATTTT. This sequence encodes CASSTTRGGDTQYF.

The chain recombines TRBV4-2 with TRBJ1-1; D might be TRBD1 (5 bases). The germline CDR1 and CDR2 sequences are LGHNA and YNFKEQ. V lost 4 bases and J lost 3, with 15 bases in between. The length of the CDR3 is 15 residues. CDR3 residues: CASSPLPGEDTEAFF. The CDR3 bases are TGTGCCAGCAGCCCCCTGCCGGGGGAGGACACTGAAGCTTTCTTT.

The V and J genes are TRBV4-1 and TRBJ1-2, with no clear D. This CDR3 is built from 13 residues. Germline V CDR1 and CDR2: MGHRA, YSYEKL. Trimming left V 4 bases short and J 0 bases short, with 6 bases between. As DNA, the CDR3 is TGCGCCAGCAGCCCCAGTCCTAACTATGGCTACACCTTC. It is translated as CASSPSPNYGYTF.